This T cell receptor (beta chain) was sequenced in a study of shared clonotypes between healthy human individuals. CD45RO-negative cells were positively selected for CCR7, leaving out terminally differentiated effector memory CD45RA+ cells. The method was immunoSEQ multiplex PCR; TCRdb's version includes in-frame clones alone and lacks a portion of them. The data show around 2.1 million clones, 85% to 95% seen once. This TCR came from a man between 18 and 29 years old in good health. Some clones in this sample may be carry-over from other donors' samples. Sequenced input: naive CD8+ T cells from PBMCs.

CDR3 sequence (DNA): TGTGCCAGCAGTCAAGTGAACTACGAGCAGTACTTC. It codes for CASSQVNYEQYF. The chain carries TRBV25-1 and TRBJ2-7; D ambiguous. The V gene lost 5 bases and the J gene lost 3 bases, with 8 bases spanning the gap. The CDR3 loop spans 12 amino acids. CDR1 MGHDK and CDR2 SYGVNS come from the germline V gene.